Listed here are 25 T cell receptor beta chains from one sample, sequenced in a study of T cell changes during pregnancy in multiple sclerosis. Only in-frame clones appear in the TCRdb table, and some are missing; sequencing was by immunoSEQ multiplex PCR. The sample carries 50,000 to 60,000 clones, roughly nine tenths recorded once. Sequenced here: peripheral blood, sampled in the first trimester of pregnancy. These receptors were obtained from a female donor in good health, enrolled as a control in a pregnancy study.

The gene calls are TRBV18 and TRBJ2-3; D uncertain. The CDR3 has 12 residues. The V and J ends lost 5 bases and 0 bases respectively, with 3 bases between them. CDR1 and CDR2 from the germline V gene are KGHSH and LQKENI. CDR3 in amino acids: CASSSSTDTQYF. CDR3 coding DNA: TGTGCCAGCTCATCTAGCACAGATACGCAGTATTTT.

J is TRBJ2-1 and V is TRBV11-2; the match to TRBD2 covers 13 bases. CDR1 SGHAT and CDR2 FQNNGV come from the germline V gene. Germline trimming cut 5 bases from V and 10 bases from J; bases unmatched to any gene: 8. The CDR3 length is 15 residues. The CDR3 protein is CASSQFGLAGDEQFF. CDR3 nucleotide sequence: TGTGCCAGCAGCCAATTTGGACTAGCGGGAGACGAGCAGTTCTTC. Variable domain in full (rest from reference TRBV11-2 and TRBJ2-1): EAGVAQSPRYKIIEKRQSVAFWCNPISGHATLYWYQQILGQGPKLLIQFQNNGVVDDSQLPKDRFSAERLKGVDSTLKIQPAKLEDSAVYLCASSQFGLAGDEQFFGPGTRLTVL.

V usage is TRBV7-8 and J usage is TRBJ1-1, with TRBD1 matching over 9 bases. Trimming removed 0 bases from V and 1 base from J; junction bases left unmatched: 0. Per the germline V gene, CDR1 is SGHVS and CDR2 is FQNEAQ. This CDR3 is built from 15 residues. The CDR3 is CASSLAGQGNTEAFF. The CDR3 coding sequence is TGTGCCAGCAGCTTAGCGGGACAGGGGAACACTGAAGCTTTCTTT.

The chain links TRBV19 to TRBJ1-1; 8 nucleotides align to TRBD1. The V and J ends lost 6 bases and 4 bases, in that order; junction bases with no gene match: 10. The CDR3 runs 15 residues. In germline, CDR1 is LNHDA, CDR2 SQIVND (reference sequence). This chain's CDR3 is CASRITGGSGTEAFF. CDR3 bases: TGTGCCAGTAGGATCACAGGGGGAAGTGGCACTGAAGCTTTCTTT.

The CDR3: CASSFPDRGGSGANVLTF. The CDR3, as DNA: TGTGCCAGCAGCTTCCCGGACAGGGGAGGCTCTGGGGCCAACGTCCTGACTTTC. This chain joins TRBV7-8 and TRBJ2-6, with 9 nucleotides matching TRBD1. The V and J ends lost 3 bases and 0 bases, in that order; junction bases with no gene match: 6. CDR1 and CDR2 from the germline V gene are SGHVS and FQNEAQ. The CDR3 covers 18 residues.

This sequence joins TRBV27 and TRBJ1-2, with D perhaps TRBD1 (6 bases). Germline V gene sequence: CDR1 MNHEY, CDR2 SMNVEV (reference sequence). The CDR3 is 13 residues long. With 8 bases removed from V and 4 bases from J, the gap between germline ends came to 14 bases. Here the CDR3 reads CASGPRTVYGYTF. As DNA, the CDR3 is TGTGCCAGCGGTCCTAGGACAGTCTATGGCTACACCTTC.

This clone was seen only once. The V call is TRBV11-2, the J call TRBJ2-7; TRBD1 might be the D (6 bases). The CDR3 is made up of 12 amino acids. Germline CDR1 is SGHAT and CDR2 is FQNNGV. V lost 4 bases to trimming and J lost 4 bases, with 8 bases between them. The CDR3 nucleotides are TGTGCCAGCAGCTACGGACAGTACGAGCAGTACTTC. It specifies CASSYGQYEQYF.

This clone was detected only once. The genes are TRBV5-4 and TRBJ1-2; 7 bases match TRBD1. V lost 3 bases to trimming and J lost 8 bases; unmatched junction nucleotides: 10. The CDR3 is made up of 14 amino acids. The germline gives CDR1 SGHNT, CDR2 YYREEE (reference sequence). CDR3 protein: CASSWGTDALGYTF. For the CDR3, the DNA is TGTGCCAGCAGCTGGGGGACAGATGCCTTGGGCTACACCTTC.

The rearrangement joins TRBV6-1 to TRBJ2-5, with 13 bases identical to TRBD2. The DNA end favors TRBJ2-7, so the J call may be wrong. The CDR3 contains 15 residues. In germline, CDR1 is MNHNS, CDR2 SASEGT. DNA for the CDR3: TGTGCCAGCACCCGGACTAGCGGGAGCCCCCACGAGCAGTACTTC. The encoded protein is CASTRTSGSPHEQYF.

The V gene is TRBV7-9, the J gene TRBJ2-7, with 10 bases matching TRBD1. V shed 2 bases, J shed 1 base, and the junction held 2 bases outside the gene matches. This CDR3 is 15 amino acids long. CDR1 is SEHNR, CDR2 FQNEAQ, per germline (reference sequence). CDR3 coding DNA: TGTGCCAGCAGCTTATCGGACAGGGGGTCCTACGAGCAGTACTTC. Residues: CASSLSDRGSYEQYF.

This clone was observed a few times. The V call is TRBV2, the J call TRBJ1-1; 11 bases are shared with TRBD1. The CDR3 is 17 amino acids. Looked up from germline, CDR1 is SNHLY and CDR2 is FYNNEI. J lost 7 bases, V lost 5 bases, and 15 bases had no gene match. CDR3 bases: TGTGCCAGCAGTAGGACAGGGGGCGGATGGGGTGGCATTGAAGCTTTCTTT. It translates to CASSRTGGGWGGIEAFF.

The CDR3 sequence: CASSTKWTGNSNQPQHF. In DNA, the CDR3 is TGTGCCAGCAGTACAAAGTGGACAGGGAATAGCAATCAGCCCCAGCATTTT. The gene calls are TRBV27 and TRBJ1-5, with 8 nucleotides matching TRBD1. Germline values: CDR1 MNHEY, CDR2 SMNVEV (reference sequence). The V segment lost 5 bases and the J segment 0 bases; nucleotides outside the gene matches: 9. This CDR3 contains 17 residues.

The chain employs TRBV19 and TRBJ2-7; weak D call: TRBD2 (6 bases). Per germline, CDR1 LNHDA and CDR2 SQIVND (reference sequence). The length of the CDR3 is 13 residues. V lost 6 bases and J lost 1, with 10 bases in between. CDR3 sequence (DNA): TGTGCCAGTAGCGGAGGGCTATCCTACGAGCAGTACTTC. Translated: CASSGGLSYEQYF.

The chain has TRBV2 and TRBJ2-7; perhaps TRBD1 as D (6 bases). Trimming shortened V by 6 bases and J by 2 bases, and 23 bases separated the two germline ends. The CDR3 extends over 17 amino acids. The germline V gene has CDR1 SNHLY and CDR2 FYNNEI. Here the CDR3 DNA reads TGTGCCAGCAGGGAGGCGACCGGAACAGGGCGGACCTACGAGCAGTACTTC. Translating gives CASREATGTGRTYEQYF. Using reference TRBV2 and TRBJ2-7 for the parts outside the CDR3, the full variable domain is EPEVTQTPSHQVTQMGQEVILRCVPISNHLYFYWYRQILGQKVEFLVSFYNNEISEKSEIFDDQFSVERPDGSNFTLKIRSTKLEDSAMYFCASREATGTGRTYEQYFGPGTRLTVT.

The J gene is TRBJ1-5, the V gene TRBV2, with TRBD1 identical over 9 bases. V shed 7 bases and J 1 base; nucleotides not matched to a gene: 5. The CDR3 sequence is 15 residues long. Germline V CDR1 and CDR2: SNHLY, FYNNEI. The CDR3 region has the DNA TGTGCCAGCAACCGTGGGACAGGGAGCAATCAGCCCCAGCATTTT. Amino acids: CASNRGTGSNQPQHF.

The CDR3: CAWSVMGAGEQFF. The CDR3 DNA follows: TGTGCCTGGAGTGTCATGGGGGCGGGTGAGCAGTTCTTC. The chain couples TRBV30 to TRBJ2-1, with D maybe TRBD1 (6 bases). This CDR3 has 13 residues. Per the germline V gene, CDR1 is GTSNPN and CDR2 is SVGIG (reference sequence). The V gene lost 0 bases and the J gene lost 9 bases, with 12 bases spanning the gap.

The rearrangement uses TRBV28 and TRBJ2-3, with D unresolved. The germline V and J ends were trimmed by 8 bases and 4 bases, with 16 bases remaining between them. Germline CDR1 reads MDHEN; CDR2 reads SYDVKM. CDR3 length: 14 residues. The chain's CDR3 is CASALSLYADTQYF. In nucleotides, the CDR3 is TGTGCCAGCGCCCTATCCCTCTACGCAGATACGCAGTATTTT.

This chain links TRBV6-5 with TRBJ2-7, with D possibly being TRBD1 (6 bases). The germline CDR1 and CDR2 sequences are MNHEY and SVGAGI. The CDR3 is made up of 15 amino acids. Trimming took 5 bases from V and 4 from J, leaving 18 bases between them. For the CDR3, the DNA is TGTGCCAGCAGTCCTTACTACAGGGCATCGTACGAGCAGTACTTC. It yields the protein CASSPYYRASYEQYF.

The rearrangement joins TRBV6-6 to TRBJ1-1; 7 bases map to TRBD1. Germline V gene lookup returns CDR1 MNHNY and CDR2 SVGAGI (reference sequence). The CDR3 loop spans 14 amino acids. The V gene end was trimmed by 4 bases and the J gene end by 1 base; junction bases not matched to a gene: 3. CDR3 residues: CASSSDRANTEAFF. The CDR3 DNA reads TGTGCCAGCAGTTCCGACAGGGCGAACACTGAAGCTTTCTTT.

The gene calls are TRBV28 and TRBJ1-1; 8 nucleotides match TRBD1. The J segment lost 0 bases and the V segment lost 2 bases, leaving 8 bases of the junction unmatched. The CDR3 sequence is 17 residues long. Per the germline V gene, CDR1 is MDHEN and CDR2 is SYDVKM. CDR3 bases: TGTGCCAGCAGTTTAATTAGACAGGGGAGGATGAACACTGAAGCTTTCTTT. Translating it yields CASSLIRQGRMNTEAFF.

The chain's CDR3 is CAAGPREKLFF. The DNA of the CDR3 is TGTGCCGCGGGGCCAAGGGAAAAACTGTTTTTT. J is TRBJ1-4 and V is TRBV10-3, with a possible D match to TRBD1 (5 bases). V was pared by 11 bases and J by 8 bases, with 12 bases between. Germline V lookup: CDR1 ENHRY, CDR2 SYGVKD. The CDR3 spans 11 residues.

The rearrangement links TRBV19 to TRBJ2-7, with 10 bases matching TRBD2. There are 14 residues in the CDR3. Germline CDR1 is LNHDA and CDR2 is SQIVND (reference sequence). The trim removed 5 bases at V and 2 bases at J, leaving 3 bases unmatched. CDR3 sequence (DNA): TGTGCCAGTAGTCCCACTAGCGGGGCCTACGAGCAGTACTTC. Translation gives CASSPTSGAYEQYF.

The rearrangement joins TRBV30 to TRBJ1-1, with TRBD1 as a possible D gene (5 bases). The CDR3 has 12 residues. Per germline, CDR1 GTSNPN and CDR2 SVGIG (reference sequence). Trimming stripped 5 bases from V and 1 base from J, with 8 bases between. The chain's CDR3 is CAWGTENTEAFF. In DNA, the CDR3 is TGTGCCTGGGGGACTGAGAACACTGAAGCTTTCTTT.

This sequence joins TRBV18 and TRBJ2-3, with TRBD2 as a possible D gene (5 bases). The ends were cut back, 5 bases at V and 0 bases at J, with 12 bases in the middle. Germline V gene lookup returns CDR1 KGHSH and CDR2 LQKENI. The CDR3 sequence is 15 residues long. CDR3 bases: TGTGCCAGCTCAGCAAACGGCGGGAGCACAGATACGCAGTATTTT. Its protein product is CASSANGGSTDTQYF.

In this sample, this clone turned up a few times. The rearrangement joins TRBV5-1 to TRBJ2-1; the match to TRBD2 covers 12 bases. The CDR3 spans 18 residues. Germline values: CDR1 SGHRS, CDR2 YFSETQ. J gave up 0 bases and V 0 bases, and 4 bases lay outside the gene matches. The CDR3 DNA reads as TGCGCCAGCAGCTTGGTGACTAGCGGGGGACTCTCCTACAATGAGCAGTTCTTC. Protein sequence: CASSLVTSGGLSYNEQFF.